Presented here are 5 T cell receptor beta chains from one specimen sequenced in a study of blood T cell repertoires in COVID-19. The table came from immunoSEQ multiplex PCR; TCRdb's copy has only in-frame clones and leaves some out. The sample includes around 250,000 clones, around 83% of them seen just once. The sequenced material came from peripheral blood. These receptors came from a man older than 75 with acute or convalescent COVID-19.

The V call is TRBV24-1, the J call TRBJ2-3, with a weak D call TRBD2 (5 bases). The CDR3 spans 13 residues. The germline V gene encodes CDR1 KGHDR and CDR2 SFDVKD. The V gene lost 3 bases and the J gene lost 4 bases, with 7 bases spanning the gap. CDR3 nucleotide sequence: TGTGCCACCAGTGATGGCGGGCCAGATACGCAGTATTTT. Its translation: CATSDGGPDTQYF.

This clone was counted at least ten times. This sequence joins TRBV4-1 and TRBJ2-1; 7 nucleotides align to TRBD1. V dropped 1 base and J dropped 12; count of bases not matched to a gene: 6. CDR3 length: 13 amino acids. The V gene's germline CDR1 is MGHRA and CDR2 YSYEKL. The CDR3 sequence is CASSQVLGTVQFF. For the CDR3, the DNA is TGCGCCAGCAGCCAAGTCCTTGGGACAGTGCAGTTCTTC.

The chain employs TRBV28 and TRBJ2-1; perhaps TRBD2 as D (6 bases). Germline V gene sequence: CDR1 MDHEN, CDR2 SYDVKM. The germline V and J ends were trimmed by 2 bases and 3 bases, with 17 bases remaining between them. The CDR3 consists of 17 residues. CDR3 loop: CASSLNPGEPNYNEQFF. For the CDR3, the DNA is TGTGCCAGCAGTTTAAACCCGGGGGAGCCAAACTACAATGAGCAGTTCTTC.

The rearrangement joins TRBV6-2 or TRBV6-3 to TRBJ2-3; 9 nucleotides line up with TRBD2. CDR1 is MNHEY and CDR2 is SVGEGT in the germline V gene. The CDR3 consists of 18 residues. Unmatched junction bases numbered 10, after V lost 2 bases and J lost 1 base. The CDR3: CASSYGTGREGGTDTQYF. The CDR3 nucleotides read TGTGCCAGCAGTTACGGAACCGGGCGGGAGGGAGGCACAGATACGCAGTATTTT.

This clone was seen just once. The V gene is TRBV4-1, the J gene TRBJ2-3, with unresolved D. Germline lookup yields CDR1 MGHRA and CDR2 YSYEKL. The CDR3 covers 15 residues. Trimming removed 0 bases at V and 2 bases at J, with 9 bases between. CDR3 in amino acids: CASSQDTDPTDTQYF. The CDR3, as DNA: TGCGCCAGCAGCCAAGATACAGACCCCACAGATACGCAGTATTTT.